The 16 T cell receptor beta chains below were found in one sample sequenced in a study of T-cell memory formation after mild COVID-19. Using its own MiXCR run on the 5' RACE reads, TCRdb lists one record per CDR3 protein. The sample holds around 510,000 distinct CDR3 sequences, 20% to 25% seen once. Source material: PBMCs or a T cell subset sorted from them (not recorded which). The receptors originated from an adult woman who had mild COVID-19 (a few samples of this study predate the infection). Cell type and time point are not known.

This clonotype was recorded many times. The chain couples TRBV20-1 to TRBJ2-1, with 13 bases that match TRBD2. This CDR3 contains 17 residues. The V gene end was trimmed by 1 base and the J gene end by 2 bases; junction bases not matched to a gene: 5. The germline gives CDR1 DFQATT, CDR2 SNEGSKA (reference sequence). CDR3 in amino acids: CSARGLLAGGPYNEQFF. DNA of the CDR3: TGCAGTGCTAGAGGCCTACTAGCGGGGGGGCCCTACAATGAGCAGTTCTTC.

This rearrangement joins TRBV5-1 to TRBJ2-1; TRBD2 agrees at 11 bases. The V gene's germline CDR1 is SGHRS and CDR2 YFSETQ. Losses at the gene ends were 3 bases for V and 9 bases for J; bases not matched to a gene: 8. The CDR3 is 15 residues long. As DNA, the CDR3 is TGCGCCAGCAGCTGGAGACTAGCGGGAAGGGGTGAGCAGTTCTTC. Protein sequence: CASSWRLAGRGEQFF.

This clonotype has a count of ten or more. The V call is TRBV20-1, the J call TRBJ2-7, with no clear D. Deletions cut 7 bases from V and 3 bases from J, with 10 bases between. Germline values: CDR1 DFQATT, CDR2 SNEGSKA (reference sequence). CDR3 size: 11 residues. The CDR3 nucleotides read TGCAGTGGGTCTGACGGCTACGAGCAGTACTTC. This codes for CSGSDGYEQYF.

This clonotype came up a few times. The chain links TRBV7-9 to TRBJ1-2; D is unclear. The CDR3 has 16 residues. V gave up 1 base and J gave up 0 bases, with 12 bases separating them. From germline, CDR1 is SEHNR and CDR2 FQNEAQ (reference sequence). For the CDR3, the DNA is TGTGCCAGCAGCTTAGGACGAAACATAGCTAACTATGGCTACACCTTC. Translated: CASSLGRNIANYGYTF.

In this sample, this clonotype turned up a few times. J is TRBJ2-7 and V is TRBV21-1; TRBD2 reflects the table's D call only, with no check against the DNA. TRBV21-1 is labeled a pseudogene. CDR3 length equals 20 residues. The CDR3 DNA reads as TGTGCCAGCAGCAAGAGGGCAAGTCAGGGACTAGCGGGAGGATCCTACGAGCAGTACTTC. It is translated as CASSKRASQGLAGGSYEQYF.

This clonotype was observed a few times. This chain joins TRBV20-1 and TRBJ1-2; no clear D. Trimming took 2 bases from V and 4 from J, leaving 14 bases between them. Germline-derived CDR1 and CDR2 are DFQATT and SNEGSKA (reference sequence). The CDR3 is 14 residues long. CDR3 sequence: CSARREAWAYGYTF. CDR3 sequence (DNA): TGCAGTGCTAGACGCGAGGCGTGGGCCTATGGCTACACCTTC.

This rearrangement joins TRBV24-1 to TRBJ2-1, with D tentatively TRBD1 or TRBD2 (6 bases each). Germline V gives CDR1 KGHDR, CDR2 SFDVKD. This CDR3 has 16 residues. V shed 1 base and J shed 3 bases, with 12 bases lying between them. Written as DNA, the CDR3 is TGTGCCACCAGTGATTTCGTGGGGGGCGTCTACAATGAGCAGTTCTTC. The encoded protein is CATSDFVGGVYNEQFF.

A few counts support this clonotype. The chain carries TRBV7-2 and TRBJ2-7; D is unclear. Trimming cost V 2 bases and J 0 bases, with 8 bases left between them. This CDR3 has 14 amino acids. CDR1 is SGHTA, CDR2 FQGNSA, per germline. CDR3 region: CASSLRLHSYEQYF. CDR3 sequence (DNA): TGTGCCAGCAGCTTAAGGCTACACTCCTACGAGCAGTACTTC.

V gene TRBV20-1 combines with J gene TRBJ2-7; 10 nucleotides match TRBD2. V shed 4 bases and J 4 bases; nucleotides not matched to a gene: 19. The CDR3 runs 18 residues. Germline V CDR1 and CDR2: DFQATT, SNEGSKA (reference sequence). The CDR3 protein is CSAMPGEASGSLGYEQYF. The DNA of the CDR3 is TGCAGTGCTATGCCCGGGGAAGCTAGCGGGAGCCTAGGATACGAGCAGTACTTC.

The rearrangement uses TRBV20-1 and TRBJ2-1, with 8 bases identical to TRBD2. This CDR3 spans 15 amino acids. From germline, CDR1 is DFQATT and CDR2 SNEGSKA (reference sequence). With 5 bases clipped from V and 6 bases from J, the junction kept 12 bases outside the gene matches. The CDR3 sequence is CSAGTRGTITNEQFF. Written as DNA, the CDR3 is TGCAGTGCTGGGACTAGAGGGACAATCACCAATGAGCAGTTCTTC.

The chain is built from TRBV19 and TRBJ1-2; D gene uncertain. The CDR3 consists of 13 residues. V was clipped by 10 bases and J by 4 bases, with 16 bases between them. CDR1 is LNHDA, CDR2 SQIVND, per germline (reference sequence). The CDR3 DNA is TGTGCCACCAGGACGAGGGCTCTCTATGGCTACACCTTC. Translated, it gives CATRTRALYGYTF.

This clonotype was picked up many times. The V call is TRBV5-1, the J call TRBJ1-2; tentatively, D is TRBD1 (6 bases). The V gene's germline CDR1 is SGHRS and CDR2 YFSETQ. This CDR3 comprises 15 residues. Trimming left V 2 bases short and J 2 bases short, with 13 bases between. The CDR3 protein is CASSFTGAENYGYTF. DNA of the CDR3: TGCGCCAGCAGCTTTACGGGGGCAGAGAACTATGGCTACACCTTC.

The chain is built from TRBV5-1 and TRBJ2-1; 11 bases are shared with TRBD2. J was trimmed by 4 bases and V by 4 bases; bases with no gene match: 7. Germline CDR1 is SGHRS and CDR2 is YFSETQ. This CDR3 has 16 amino acids. The CDR3 protein is CASSPRVAGGYNEQFF. The CDR3 DNA is TGCGCCAGCAGCCCCCGCGTAGCGGGGGGGTACAATGAGCAGTTCTTC.

The CDR3: CSASNPGYEQYF. CDR3 in DNA: TGCAGTGCTAGCAATCCGGGGTACGAGCAGTACTTC. The V and J genes are TRBV20-1 and TRBJ2-7; D is perhaps TRBD2 (5 bases). Germline CDR1 reads DFQATT; CDR2 reads SNEGSKA (reference sequence). V shed 3 bases and J shed 4 bases, with 10 bases lying between them. The CDR3 totals 12 residues.

The chain recombines TRBV12-3 or TRBV12-4 with TRBJ1-2; D ambiguous. The length of the CDR3 is 14 residues. V lost 6 bases to trimming and J lost 6 bases, with 17 bases between them. CDR3 bases: TGTGCCAGCAGGTTAATGAGGGCCCTTAATGGCTACACCTTC. Its protein product is CASRLMRALNGYTF.

The V gene is TRBV6-4, the J gene TRBJ1-4; tentatively, D is TRBD1 (6 bases). V was clipped by 5 bases and J by 8 bases, with 18 bases between them. Germline V gene sequence: CDR1 MRHNA, CDR2 SNTAGT. The CDR3 is 15 residues long. The CDR3 nucleotides read TGTGCCAGCAGTAACACAGGGCTACTGAAGGAAAAACTGTTTTTT. It is translated as CASSNTGLLKEKLFF.